This T cell receptor (beta chain) was recovered during a study of blood T cell repertoires in COVID-19 (dated by TCRdb to 2018 to 2021). Some background on the complete study: Samples from collaborators originated in the United States, Italy and Spain and spanned both the acute and convalescent phases of COVID-19. The repertoires were released in a freely available public database intended as a resource for research on the immune response to SARS-CoV-2. Subjects who had been exposed to COVID-19, were actively infected with it, or had recovered from it provided the deeply sampled blood TCRbeta repertoires that made up the dataset. The material from the prospective study consisted of cDNA or gDNA derived from T cells, B-cell-depleted T cells, or PBMCs. HLA class I and class II types, where available, came from metadata supplied by the sample provider rather than from assay-based typing. A de-identified subject ID, COVID-19 status, age in years and sex were almost always included in the sample metadata. The samples were drawn from two sources: the first 160 participants of the ongoing ImmuneRACE study, and 1,254 subjects contributed by 6 global collaborators.

Paper-wide results and their limitations: The amount of clinical and demographic metadata varied by source and participant and was provided uncurated.

Taken from the germline V gene (reference sequence), the CDR1 and CDR2 loops are LNHDA and SQIVND. Including cysteine and phenylalanine, the CDR3 has 15 amino acids. Kept here is only the CDR3 DNA, which spans 45 bases and is read in frame from base 1. The junction shows trimming of 4 bases on V and 2 bases on J, and the gene matches do not reach 6 bases of it. Turning to this clone: Which antigen it targets is not known. There are no base qualities to consult, and no much larger clone falls within one base.

TCRbeta CDR3 regions were amplified from genomic DNA by means of the immunoSEQ Assay, a bias-controlled multiplex PCR. The original pipeline was this. Within the assay, amplification of reference gene primers was used to estimate how many nucleated cells each sample contained. To quantify the absolute abundance of each unique TCRbeta CDR3 rearrangement, sequence reads were collapsed and filtered. For each sample, productive Simpson clonality was calculated as the square root of Simpson's diversity index over productive rearrangements. Here the immuneACCESS table is served through TCRdb, limited to in-frame sequences with V and J called. Missing clones are a known gap in these copies; in checked studies unresolved V genes cover under half, and the rest lacks a known reason. V, J and clone size are taken as reported in that table, and D and trimming were inferred from the DNA itself. The sample includes approximately 100,000 clones, with over 70% observed a single time. The top ten clonotypes cover approximately 4.2% of the sample.

Collaborating institutions collected whole blood in K2EDTA tubes following their own protocols. For TCRbeta analysis, collaborators shipped samples as frozen whole blood, isolated PBMCs, or DNA extracted from either of those sample types. The receptor chain draws on TRBV19 and TRBJ1-1; the junction holds 8 bases that match TRBD1. This clonotype was obtained from a human donor in a cohort sampled during active or convalescent COVID-19. Sequenced sample: peripheral blood. The CDR3 corresponds to CASSTQGAINTEAFF. The nucleotide sequence is TGTGCCAGTAGTACTCAGGGGGCTATCAACACTGAAGCTTTCTTT.